This T cell receptor beta chain was identified during a study of metastatic and nonmetastatic thyroid tumors. Overall study context: Peripheral blood and tumor or nodule samples from malignant and benign thyroid patients were compared. Whole-study findings and limits: TCR beta diversity was reportedly significantly higher in malignant thyroid tumors than benign nodules, in blood and tumor.

Source study methods: To classify distant metastasis in papillary thyroid cancer, a model was built from CDR3 differences across clinicopathological groups. TCRdb re-called the PCR reads via MiXCR. TCRdb's processing, not the authors' own work, is the source of the V and J calls. Counted here are about 89,000 clones, 9.5% to 15% occurring once; the ten biggest clones make up around 10%. Until they underwent thyroid surgery, no patient had received any treatment. Germline CDR1 is SGHRS and CDR2 is YFSETQ. The CDR3 is 16 residues long. Trimming removed 4 bases from V and 1 base from J; junction bases left unmatched: 2. Concerning this clone: Antigen specificity is unknown.

The sequence was collected from a female donor with papillary thyroid cancer or a benign thyroid nodule (not recorded which). Some clones in this sample may be carry-over from other donors' samples. The chain employs TRBV5-1 and TRBJ2-7; the match to TRBD2 covers 16 bases. The sample consisted of tumor tissue. The CDR3, as DNA: TGCGCCAGCAGCCCGGGACTAGCGGGAGGGTCCTACGAGCAGTACTTC. Its protein is CASSPGLAGGSYEQYF.